This record covers a single TCR beta chain. Its antigen is unknown. The data were obtained in a study of blood T cells in healthy people across ages. Study-level information: For every two T cells, template switching captured about one barcoded beta molecule. Study-level findings and limits: Naive T cell percentage showed a strong correlation with TCR beta diversity.

Together with a sample-barcoded 5' primer, a J-beta primer mix was included in a second PCR lasting roughly 6 to 12 cycles. Each cDNA molecule carried a tag from a template-switch adaptor that contained 12 random nucleotides. Each CDR3 protein gets one entry after TCRdb re-called the 5' RACE reads with MiXCR. The sample includes some 1.1 million distinct CDR3 sequences, more than 30% seen only once; the top ten take around 13%. Per individual sample, total RNA of at least 6 micrograms was extracted. This CDR3 is 15 amino acids long. Germline lookup yields CDR1 ENHRY and CDR2 SYGVKD. V lost 8 bases and J 1 base, leaving 16 bases between the germline ends.

Sample: blood. V gene TRBV10-3 combines with J gene TRBJ2-3; D remains ambiguous. This receptor was taken from a man younger than 35 in good health. CDR3 bases: TGTGCCATCGGAATAGAAGGGCAGGGCACAGATACGCAGTATTTT. Amino acid sequence: CAIGIEGQGTDTQYF.